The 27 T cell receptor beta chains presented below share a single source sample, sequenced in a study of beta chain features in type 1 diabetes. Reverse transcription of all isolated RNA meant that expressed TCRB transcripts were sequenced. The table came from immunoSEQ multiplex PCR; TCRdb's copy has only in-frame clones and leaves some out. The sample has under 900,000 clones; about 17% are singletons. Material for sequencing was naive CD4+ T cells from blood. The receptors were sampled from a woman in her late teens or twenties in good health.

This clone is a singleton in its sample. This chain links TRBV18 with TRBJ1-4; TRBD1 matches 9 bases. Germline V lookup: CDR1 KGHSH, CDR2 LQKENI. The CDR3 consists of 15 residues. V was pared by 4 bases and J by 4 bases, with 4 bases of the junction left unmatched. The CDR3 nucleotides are TGTGCCAGCTCACAACGGACAGGGGTTAATGAAAAACTGTTTTTT. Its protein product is CASSQRTGVNEKLFF. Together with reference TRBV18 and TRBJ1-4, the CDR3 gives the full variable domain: NAGVMQNPRHLVRRRGQEARLRCSPMKGHSHVYWYRQLPEEGLKFMVYLQKENIIDESGMPKERFSAEFPKEGPSILRIQQVVRGDSAAYFCASSQRTGVNEKLFFGSGTQLSVL.

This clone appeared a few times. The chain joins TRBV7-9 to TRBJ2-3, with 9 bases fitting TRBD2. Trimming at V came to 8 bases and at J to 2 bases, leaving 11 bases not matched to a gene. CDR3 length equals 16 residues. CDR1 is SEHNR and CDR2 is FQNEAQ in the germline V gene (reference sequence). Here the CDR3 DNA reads TGTGCCAGCGATACTCGGCTAGCGGGACTCACAGATACGCAGTATTTT. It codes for CASDTRLAGLTDTQYF.

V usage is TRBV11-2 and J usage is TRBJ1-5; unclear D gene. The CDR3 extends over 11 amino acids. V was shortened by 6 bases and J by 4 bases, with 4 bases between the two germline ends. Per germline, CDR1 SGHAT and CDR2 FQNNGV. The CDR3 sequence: CASRGNQPQHF. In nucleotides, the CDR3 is TGTGCCAGCAGGGGAAATCAGCCCCAGCATTTT.

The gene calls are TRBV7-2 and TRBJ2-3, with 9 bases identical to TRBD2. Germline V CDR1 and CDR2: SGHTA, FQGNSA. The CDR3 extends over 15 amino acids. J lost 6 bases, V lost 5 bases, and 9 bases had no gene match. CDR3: CASSLLAGRPDTQYF. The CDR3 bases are TGTGCCAGCAGCCTACTAGCGGGTCGTCCGGATACGCAGTATTTT.

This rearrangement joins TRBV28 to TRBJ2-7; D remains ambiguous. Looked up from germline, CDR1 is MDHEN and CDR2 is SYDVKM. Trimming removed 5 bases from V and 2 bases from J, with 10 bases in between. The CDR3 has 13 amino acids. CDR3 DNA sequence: TGTGCCAGCAGTCAAACAGTACCCTACGAGCAGTACTTC. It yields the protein CASSQTVPYEQYF.

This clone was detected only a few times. The CDR3 region is CASSAGSHKQETQYF. In DNA form, the CDR3 reads TGTGCCAGCAGCGCCGGGAGCCATAAACAAGAGACCCAGTACTTC. The chain is built from TRBV9 and TRBJ2-5, with a possible D match to TRBD2 (6 bases). V was pared by 3 bases and J by 2 bases, with 14 bases between. The CDR3 has 15 amino acids. The V gene's germline CDR1 is SGDLS and CDR2 YYNGEE.

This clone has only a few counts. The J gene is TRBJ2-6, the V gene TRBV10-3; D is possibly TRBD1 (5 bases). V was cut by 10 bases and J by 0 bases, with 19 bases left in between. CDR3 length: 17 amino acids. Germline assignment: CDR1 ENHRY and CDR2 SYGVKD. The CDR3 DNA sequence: TGTGCCACCAAGGACACCTCCTTGGTCTCTGGGGCCAACGTCCTGACTTTC. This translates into CATKDTSLVSGANVLTF.

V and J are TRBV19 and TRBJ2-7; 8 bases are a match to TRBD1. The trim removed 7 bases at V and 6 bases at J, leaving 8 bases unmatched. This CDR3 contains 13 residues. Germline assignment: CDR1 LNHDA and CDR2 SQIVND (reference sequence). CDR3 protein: CASKRTGSSEQYF. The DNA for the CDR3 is TGTGCCAGTAAGAGGACAGGGAGTAGCGAGCAGTACTTC.

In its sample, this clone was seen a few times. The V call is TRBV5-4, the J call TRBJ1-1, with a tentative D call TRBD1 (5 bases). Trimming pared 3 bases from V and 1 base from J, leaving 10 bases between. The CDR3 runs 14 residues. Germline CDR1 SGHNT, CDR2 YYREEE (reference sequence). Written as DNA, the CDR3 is TGTGCCAGCAGCTCAGGGTTGGGGAACACTGAAGCTTTCTTT. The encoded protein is CASSSGLGNTEAFF.

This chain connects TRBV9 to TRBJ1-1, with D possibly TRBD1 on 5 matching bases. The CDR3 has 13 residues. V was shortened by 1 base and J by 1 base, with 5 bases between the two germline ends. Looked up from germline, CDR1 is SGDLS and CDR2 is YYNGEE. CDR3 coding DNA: TGTGCCAGCAGCGTAACAGGGAACACTGAAGCTTTCTTT. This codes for CASSVTGNTEAFF. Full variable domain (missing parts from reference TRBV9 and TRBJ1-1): DSGVTQTPKHLITATGQRVTLRCSPRSGDLSVYWYQQSLDQGLQFLIQYYNGEERAKGNILERFSAQQFPDLHSELNLSSLELGDSALYFCASSVTGNTEAFFGQGTRLTVV.

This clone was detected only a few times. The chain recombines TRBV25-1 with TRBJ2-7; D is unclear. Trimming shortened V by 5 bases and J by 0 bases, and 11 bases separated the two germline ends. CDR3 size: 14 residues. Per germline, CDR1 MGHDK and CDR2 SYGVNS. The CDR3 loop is CASSSLGSSYEQYF. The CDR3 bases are TGTGCCAGCAGTTCGCTGGGATCCTCCTACGAGCAGTACTTC.

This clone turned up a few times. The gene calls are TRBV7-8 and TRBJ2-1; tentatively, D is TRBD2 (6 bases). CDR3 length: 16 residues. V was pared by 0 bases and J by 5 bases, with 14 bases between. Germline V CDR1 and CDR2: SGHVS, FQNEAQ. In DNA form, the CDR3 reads TGTGCCAGCAGCTTAGCCGACGGGGCGGGACACAATGAGCAGTTCTTC. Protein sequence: CASSLADGAGHNEQFF.

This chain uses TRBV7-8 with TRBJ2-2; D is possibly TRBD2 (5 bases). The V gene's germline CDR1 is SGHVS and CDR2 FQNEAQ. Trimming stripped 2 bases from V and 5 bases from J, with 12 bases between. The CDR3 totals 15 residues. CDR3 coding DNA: TGTGCCAGCAGCTTACTCAGGTCGGGGACCGGGGAGCTGTTTTTT. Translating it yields CASSLLRSGTGELFF. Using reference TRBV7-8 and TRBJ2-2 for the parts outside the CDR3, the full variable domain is GAGVSQSPRYKVAKRGQDVALRCDPISGHVSLFWYQQALGQGPEFLTYFQNEAQLDKSGLPSDRFFAERPEGSVSTLKIQRTQQEDSAVYLCASSLLRSGTGELFFGEGSRLTVL.

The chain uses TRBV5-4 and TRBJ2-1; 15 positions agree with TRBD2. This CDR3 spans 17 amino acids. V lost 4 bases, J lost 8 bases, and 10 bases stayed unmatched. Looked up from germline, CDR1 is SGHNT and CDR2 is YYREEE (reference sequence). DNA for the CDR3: TGTGCCAGCAGCCTAGGACTAGCGGGAGGGAATTCGGATGAGCAGTTCTTC. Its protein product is CASSLGLAGGNSDEQFF.

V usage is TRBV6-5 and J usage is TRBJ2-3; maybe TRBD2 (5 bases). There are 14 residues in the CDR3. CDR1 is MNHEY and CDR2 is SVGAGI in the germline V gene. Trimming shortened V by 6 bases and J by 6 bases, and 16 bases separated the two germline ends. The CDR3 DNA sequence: TGTGCCAGCAGCCCCAGGTATCCGGGGGATACGCAGTATTTT. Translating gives CASSPRYPGDTQYF.

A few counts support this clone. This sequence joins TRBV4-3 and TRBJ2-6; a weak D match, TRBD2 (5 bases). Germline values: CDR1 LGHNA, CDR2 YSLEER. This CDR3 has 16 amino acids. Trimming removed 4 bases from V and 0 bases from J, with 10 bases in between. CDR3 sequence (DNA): TGCGCCAGCAGCCGGAGCCGGGGCTCTGGGGCCAACGTCCTGACTTTC. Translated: CASSRSRGSGANVLTF.

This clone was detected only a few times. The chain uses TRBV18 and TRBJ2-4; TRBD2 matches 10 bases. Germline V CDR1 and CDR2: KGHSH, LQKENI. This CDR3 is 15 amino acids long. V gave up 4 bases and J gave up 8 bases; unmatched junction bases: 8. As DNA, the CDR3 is TGTGCCAGCTCACGGCTAGCGGGAGTGGAGGACATTCAGTACTTC. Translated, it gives CASSRLAGVEDIQYF.

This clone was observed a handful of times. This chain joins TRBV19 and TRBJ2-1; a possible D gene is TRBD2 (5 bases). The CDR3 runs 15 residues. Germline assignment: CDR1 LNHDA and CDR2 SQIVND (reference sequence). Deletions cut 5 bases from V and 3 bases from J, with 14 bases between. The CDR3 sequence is CASSPGRTLYNEQFF. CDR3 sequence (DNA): TGTGCCAGTAGTCCGGGGAGAACCCTCTACAATGAGCAGTTCTTC.

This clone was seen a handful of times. The CDR3, as DNA: TGTGCCAGCAGTTTCCCTCGGGGCGGGGGAAAGCAGTACTTC. Protein product: CASSFPRGGGKQYF. The rearrangement links TRBV28 to TRBJ2-7; 7 nucleotides agree with TRBD2. The V segment lost 3 bases and the J segment 8 bases; nucleotides outside the gene matches: 10. The germline V gene has CDR1 MDHEN and CDR2 SYDVKM. CDR3 size: 14 residues.

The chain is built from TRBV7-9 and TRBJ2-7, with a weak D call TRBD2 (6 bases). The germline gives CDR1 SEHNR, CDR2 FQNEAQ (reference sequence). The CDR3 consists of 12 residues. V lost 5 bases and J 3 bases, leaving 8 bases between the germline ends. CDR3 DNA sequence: TGTGCCAGCAGCCTGCGGGGCTACGAGCAGTACTTC. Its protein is CASSLRGYEQYF.

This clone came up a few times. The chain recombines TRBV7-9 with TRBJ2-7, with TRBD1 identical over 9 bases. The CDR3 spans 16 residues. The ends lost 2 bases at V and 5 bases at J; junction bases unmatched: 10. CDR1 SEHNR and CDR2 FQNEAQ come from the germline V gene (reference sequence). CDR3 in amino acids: CASSLTPGQGWDEQYF. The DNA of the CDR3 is TGTGCCAGCAGCTTAACTCCGGGACAGGGTTGGGACGAGCAGTACTTC.

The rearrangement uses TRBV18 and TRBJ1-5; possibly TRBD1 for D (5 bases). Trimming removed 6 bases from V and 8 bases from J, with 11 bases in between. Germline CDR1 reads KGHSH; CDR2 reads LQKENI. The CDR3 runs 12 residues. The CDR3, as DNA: TGTGCCAGCTCTTTGAGGGGAGAGCCCCAGCATTTT. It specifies CASSLRGEPQHF. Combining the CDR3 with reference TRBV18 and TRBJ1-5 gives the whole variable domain NAGVMQNPRHLVRRRGQEARLRCSPMKGHSHVYWYRQLPEEGLKFMVYLQKENIIDESGMPKERFSAEFPKEGPSILRIQQVVRGDSAAYFCASSLRGEPQHFGDGTRLSIL.

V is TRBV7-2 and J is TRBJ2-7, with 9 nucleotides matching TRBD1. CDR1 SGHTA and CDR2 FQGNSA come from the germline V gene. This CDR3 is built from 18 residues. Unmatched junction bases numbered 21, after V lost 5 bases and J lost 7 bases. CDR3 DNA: TGTGCCAGCAGCCGCGAAACACCGACAGGGGGGTGGTTTGGAGAGCAGTACTTC. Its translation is CASSRETPTGGWFGEQYF.

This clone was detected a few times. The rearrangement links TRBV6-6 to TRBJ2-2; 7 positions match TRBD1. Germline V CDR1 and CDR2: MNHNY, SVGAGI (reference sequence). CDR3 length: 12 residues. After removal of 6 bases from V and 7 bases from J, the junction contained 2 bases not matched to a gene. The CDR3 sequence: CASRTGIGELFF. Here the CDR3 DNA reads TGTGCCAGCAGGACAGGGATCGGGGAGCTGTTTTTT.

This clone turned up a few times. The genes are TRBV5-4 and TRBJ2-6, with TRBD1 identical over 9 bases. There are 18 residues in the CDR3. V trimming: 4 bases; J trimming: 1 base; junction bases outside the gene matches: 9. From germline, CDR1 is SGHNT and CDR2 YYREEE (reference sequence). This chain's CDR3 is CASSNKPGQGSGANVLTF. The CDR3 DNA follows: TGTGCCAGCAGCAATAAACCGGGACAGGGATCTGGGGCCAACGTCCTGACTTTC.

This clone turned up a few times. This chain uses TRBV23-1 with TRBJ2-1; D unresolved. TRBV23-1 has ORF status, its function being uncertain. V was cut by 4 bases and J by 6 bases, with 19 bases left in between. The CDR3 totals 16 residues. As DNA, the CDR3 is TGCGCCAGCAGTCCACCCCGACCGACGCATGGCAATGAGCAGTTCTTC. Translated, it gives CASSPPRPTHGNEQFF.

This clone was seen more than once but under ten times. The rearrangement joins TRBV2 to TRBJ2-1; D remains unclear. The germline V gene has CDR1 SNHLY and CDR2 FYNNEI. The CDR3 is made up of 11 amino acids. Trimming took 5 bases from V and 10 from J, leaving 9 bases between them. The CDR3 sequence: CASSPYEEQFF. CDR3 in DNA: TGTGCCAGCAGTCCCTACGAAGAGCAGTTCTTC.